Below are 4 T cell receptor beta chains sequenced from a single sample in a study of blood T cell repertoires in COVID-19. TCRdb keeps only in-frame clones here, not all; method: immunoSEQ multiplex PCR. The sample records 130,000 or so clones, around 87% being singletons. The sequenced sample was peripheral blood. These receptors were taken from a man between 65 and 85 years old with active or convalescent COVID-19.

The DNA of the CDR3 is TGCAGCGTTGAGGGGCAGTTGAACACTGAAGCTTTCTTT. Encoded protein: CSVEGQLNTEAFF. The chain joins TRBV29-1 to TRBJ1-1, with a tentative D call TRBD1 (5 bases). CDR3 length: 13 amino acids. Germline V gene data show CDR1 as SQVTM and CDR2 as ANQGSEA. The germline V and J ends were trimmed by 3 bases and 0 bases, with 8 bases remaining between them.

This clone was recorded only once. The genes are TRBV19 and TRBJ1-1, with unresolved D. Germline V lookup: CDR1 LNHDA, CDR2 SQIVND (reference sequence). V lost 7 bases to trimming and J lost 1 base, with 10 bases between them. The CDR3 has 13 amino acids. The chain's CDR3 is CASNRQQNTEAFF. CDR3 coding DNA: TGTGCCAGTAACAGACAACAGAACACTGAAGCTTTCTTT. The whole variable domain, filled in from reference TRBV19 and TRBJ1-1, reads DGGITQSPKYLFRKEGQNVTLSCEQNLNHDAMYWYRQDPGQGLRLIYYSQIVNDFQKGDIAEGYSVSREKKESFPLTVTSAQKNPTAFYLCASNRQQNTEAFFGQGTRLTVV.

The chain employs TRBV28 and TRBJ2-3, with TRBD1 matching 7 bases. J lost 0 bases, V lost 4 bases, and 4 bases had no gene match. Germline V gene sequence: CDR1 MDHEN, CDR2 SYDVKM. The length of the CDR3 is 15 residues. The CDR3 DNA sequence: TGTGCCAGCAGTTCCGACAGGGCCAGCACAGATACGCAGTATTTT. Its protein is CASSSDRASTDTQYF. Together with reference TRBV28 and TRBJ2-3, the CDR3 gives the full variable domain: DVKVTQSSRYLVKRTGEKVFLECVQDMDHENMFWYRQDPGLGLRLIYFSYDVKMKEKGDIPEGYSVSREKKERFSLILESASTNQTSMYLCASSSDRASTDTQYFGPGTRLTVL.

The chain joins TRBV10-3 to TRBJ2-2, with D perhaps TRBD1 (5 bases). This CDR3 is 13 amino acids long. Germline CDR1 ENHRY, CDR2 SYGVKD. V was shortened by 6 bases and J by 2 bases, with 7 bases between the two germline ends. The CDR3 DNA sequence: TGTGCCATCAGCACAGGTAACACCGGGGAGCTGTTTTTT. Protein sequence: CAISTGNTGELFF.